These 4 T cell receptor beta chains were all obtained from the same sample, sequenced in a study of blood T cell repertoires in COVID-19. Clones were sequenced by immunoSEQ multiplex PCR, and TCRdb holds only the in-frame ones, with some missing. The table has about 50,000 clones, around 86% seen once. Material for sequencing was peripheral blood. These receptor sequences come from a man between 65 and 85 years old with acute or convalescent COVID-19.

The V and J genes are TRBV29-1 and TRBJ1-2; perhaps TRBD1 as D (5 bases). V was pared by 5 bases and J by 6 bases, with 10 bases between. This CDR3 is built from 11 residues. Germline lookup yields CDR1 SQVTM and CDR2 ANQGSEA. The CDR3 reads CSVSGDHGYTF. In DNA, the CDR3 is TGCAGCGTTTCGGGGGACCATGGCTACACCTTC.

The genes are TRBV6-5 and TRBJ2-1, with TRBD2 matching 10 bases. After removal of 6 bases from V and 7 bases from J, the junction contained 9 bases not matched to a gene. Germline-derived CDR1 and CDR2 are MNHEY and SVGAGI. The CDR3 length is 15 residues. The CDR3 spells CASRLAGGGRNEQFF. In DNA, the CDR3 is TGTGCCAGCAGGTTAGCGGGGGGCGGTAGGAATGAGCAGTTCTTC.

The genes are TRBV23-1 and TRBJ1-2, with D perhaps matching TRBD1 (5 bases). TRBV23-1 is given ORF status, its function remaining uncertain. With 4 bases removed from V and 1 base from J, the gap between germline ends came to 19 bases. CDR3 size: 17 residues. Written as DNA, the CDR3 is TGCGCCAGCAGTCGACTTCCCTTGACAGAGGTTAACTATGGCTACACCTTC. This translates into CASSRLPLTEVNYGYTF.

V is TRBV2 and J is TRBJ2-1; 8 nucleotides agree with TRBD1. Germline V gene lookup returns CDR1 SNHLY and CDR2 FYNNEI. V lost 4 bases, J lost 2 bases, and 1 base stayed unmatched. The CDR3 has 14 residues. CDR3 DNA sequence: TGTGCCAGCAGTGGGACAGGGCCCTACAATGAGCAGTTCTTC. This encodes CASSGTGPYNEQFF.